Listed below are T cell receptor beta chains from one sample, sequenced in a study of cytomegalovirus exposure and HLA in healthy donors. Here immunoSEQ multiplex PCR was the method, and the copy in TCRdb shows in-frame clones only, minus some. In the table there are 95,000 to 100,000 clones, approximately 78% of which are singletons. Sequencing input: PBMCs. These receptor sequences come from a woman aged 60-75 years in good health and CMV-seronegative. Each CDR3 is given with its conserved first and last residue. Fields, in order: D gene, J gene, clone size, V gene, CDR3 DNA, CDR3 protein. D genes are given only for firm matches. Not every row has a clone size; where given, it reads once, few, many or a size class.

D gene: TRBD1; J gene: TRBJ1-2; clone size: .; V gene: TRBV19; CDR3 DNA: TGTGCCAGTAGTGGCAGGGGGAAATATGGCTACACCTTC; CDR3 protein: CASSGRGKYGYTF
D gene: .; J gene: TRBJ2-1; clone size: once; V gene: TRBV27; CDR3 DNA: TGTGCCAGCAGTTTATTCCCGAGGAATGAGCAGTTCTTC; CDR3 protein: CASSLFPRNEQFF
D gene: TRBD2; J gene: TRBJ2-2; clone size: .; V gene: TRBV6-5; CDR3 DNA: TGTGCCAGCAGTTTTACGCGGGGGGGGAACACCGGGGAGCTGTTTTTT; CDR3 protein: CASSFTRGGNTGELFF
D gene: .; J gene: TRBJ1-2; clone size: .; V gene: TRBV29-1; CDR3 DNA: TGCAGCGTGTCAATTGAGTATGGCTACACCTTC; CDR3 protein: CSVSIEYGYTF
D gene: .; J gene: TRBJ2-1; clone size: .; V gene: TRBV6-6; CDR3 DNA: TGTGCCAGCAGTTACTCGATCCCTAGCGACAATGAGCAGTTCTTC; CDR3 protein: CASSYSIPSDNEQFF
D gene: .; J gene: TRBJ1-4; clone size: once; V gene: TRBV4-3; CDR3 DNA: TGCGCCAGCAGCCAAGATAGTTACAGGGTAGATGAAAAACTGTTTTTT; CDR3 protein: CASSQDSYRVDEKLFF
D gene: .; J gene: TRBJ1-5; clone size: .; V gene: TRBV15; CDR3 DNA: TGTGCCACCAGCAGAGGAGAGATTATCAATCAGCCCCAGCATTTT; CDR3 protein: CATSRGEIINQPQHF
D gene: TRBD1; J gene: TRBJ2-3; clone size: .; V gene: TRBV5-6; CDR3 DNA: TGTGCCAGCAGGACGAGAGACAGGGGGGATACGCAGTATTTT; CDR3 protein: CASRTRDRGDTQYF
D gene: TRBD1; J gene: TRBJ1-1; clone size: .; V gene: TRBV6-5; CDR3 DNA: TGTGCCAGCAGCTACTCCGGGACAGGGGGCACTGAAGCTTTCTTT; CDR3 protein: CASSYSGTGGTEAFF
D gene: .; J gene: TRBJ2-1; clone size: .; V gene: TRBV4-3; CDR3 DNA: TGCGCCAGCAGCCAAGTTGCCCGCCGGGACTCCTACGCCGGTGAGCAGTTCTTC; CDR3 protein: CASSQVARRDSYAGEQFF
D gene: TRBD1; J gene: TRBJ1-2; clone size: .; V gene: TRBV6-5; CDR3 DNA: TGTGCCAGCAGTCCCGGGACAGGGGCCTATGGCTACACCTTC; CDR3 protein: CASSPGTGAYGYTF
D gene: .; J gene: TRBJ2-7; clone size: .; V gene: TRBV7-2; CDR3 DNA: TGTGCCAGCAGCTTAGGGAGAGACCTCTCCTACGAGCAGTACTTC; CDR3 protein: CASSLGRDLSYEQYF
D gene: .; J gene: TRBJ1-2; clone size: few; V gene: TRBV2; CDR3 DNA: TGTGCCAGCAGTGAATATGGAGTAGGCTATGGCTACACCTTC; CDR3 protein: CASSEYGVGYGYTF
D gene: TRBD1; J gene: TRBJ2-7; clone size: .; V gene: TRBV15; CDR3 DNA: TGTGCCACCAGCAGGGTGGGGGACAGGGGTTTTTACGAGCAGTACTTC; CDR3 protein: CATSRVGDRGFYEQYF
D gene: .; J gene: TRBJ2-2; clone size: .; V gene: TRBV11-2; CDR3 DNA: TGTGCCAGCAGCTTAGACGAACTATTACTAGGGACCGGGGAGCTGTTTTTT; CDR3 protein: CASSLDELLLGTGELFF
D gene: .; J gene: TRBJ1-4; clone size: .; V gene: TRBV7-9; CDR3 DNA: TGTGCCAGCAGCCGGGACAACTCAGAAAAACTGTTTTTT; CDR3 protein: CASSRDNSEKLFF
D gene: .; J gene: TRBJ1-1; clone size: few; V gene: TRBV7-8; CDR3 DNA: TGTGCCAGCAGCCTTAACCAGGGGGAAGCTTTCTTT; CDR3 protein: CASSLNQGEAFF
D gene: .; J gene: TRBJ2-7; clone size: .; V gene: TRBV15; CDR3 DNA: TGTGCCACCAGCAGTCTCGGGGCTAGCGCCTCCTACGAGCAGTACTTC; CDR3 protein: CATSSLGASASYEQYF